What follows are 30 T cell receptor beta chains derived from one specimen sequenced in a study of T cell repertoires in cytomegalovirus infection. A single record per CDR3 protein comes from TCRdb applying MiXCR to the reads. The repertoire holds about 76,000 distinct CDR3 sequences, with 3.7% as singletons. The sequenced sample consisted of PBMCs. These receptors were taken from a human donor in good health (CMV status not recorded). Some clones in this sample may be carry-over from other donors' samples.

Concerning this clonotype: At one end, the junction sequence differs from germline, possibly due to a read error. This chain uses TRBV20-1 with TRBJ1-1; D is unclear. The CDR3 is made up of 13 amino acids. The V gene's germline CDR1 is DFQATT and CDR2 SNEGSKA (reference sequence). The CDR3 spells CSVRVRCWAEAFF. The CDR3 DNA is TGCAGTGTTAGAGTGAGGTGTTGGGCTGAAGCTTTCTTT.

By share, this clonotype ranks as medium-sized. This chain joins TRBV7-8 and TRBJ1-2; 8 nucleotides align to TRBD1. J gave up 4 bases and V 2 bases, and 9 bases lay outside the gene matches. The CDR3 length is 16 residues. The V gene's germline CDR1 is SGHVS and CDR2 FQNEAQ. CDR3 nucleotides: TGTGCCAGCAGCTTAAGACAAGGACAGGGAATCTATGGCTACACCTTC. This gives the protein CASSLRQGQGIYGYTF.

This clonotype was counted ten times or more. The CDR3 sequence is CASSSSDTWRYEQYF. In DNA, the CDR3 is TGTGCCAGCAGTTCCTCGGACACGTGGAGGTACGAGCAGTACTTC. The genes are TRBV6-5 and TRBJ2-7; D could derive from TRBD1 or TRBD2 (5 bases each). The CDR3 covers 15 residues. CDR1 and CDR2 (germline): MNHEY, SVGAGI. Trimming took off 4 bases at V and 4 bases at J, with 17 bases between the two ends.

This clonotype was counted ten times or more. The rearrangement uses TRBV6-1 and TRBJ2-7, with D hard to call. V lost 0 bases to trimming and J lost 6 bases, with 12 bases between them. Germline V gene sequence: CDR1 MNHNS, CDR2 SASEGT. CDR3 size: 14 residues. The CDR3 region is CASSEAYPAAEQYF. The CDR3 coding sequence is TGTGCCAGCAGTGAAGCATACCCCGCCGCCGAGCAGTACTTC.

This clonotype was detected many times. This chain connects TRBV6-2 or TRBV6-3 to TRBJ1-2, with D uncertain. V lost 7 bases to trimming and J lost 2 bases, with 5 bases between them. The CDR3 extends over 11 amino acids. CDR1 and CDR2 from the germline V gene are MNHEY and SVGEGT. Here the CDR3 DNA reads TGTGCCAGCAACCGGAACTATGGCTACACCTTC. It specifies CASNRNYGYTF.

This clonotype was seen ten or more times. The chain is built from TRBV7-2 and TRBJ2-1; D might be TRBD1 or TRBD2, each matching 6 bases. The CDR3 loop spans 15 amino acids. V was shortened by 2 bases and J by 1 base, with 9 bases between the two germline ends. The germline V gene encodes CDR1 SGHTA and CDR2 FQGNSA. The CDR3 DNA follows: TGTGCCAGCAGCTTACTAGGGGGGTCCTACAATGAGCAGTTCTTC. Its protein product is CASSLLGGSYNEQFF.

This clonotype was detected ten times or more. The chain carries TRBV7-2 and TRBJ2-2; D perhaps matches TRBD2 (5 bases). CDR1 and CDR2 from the germline V gene are SGHTA and FQGNSA. V shed 0 bases and J shed 6 bases, with 11 bases lying between them. The CDR3 runs to 15 residues. The CDR3 DNA is TGTGCCAGCAGCTTAGCGGTTCGGGGATCCGGGGAGCTGTTTTTT. Its translation is CASSLAVRGSGELFF. Variable domain in full (rest from reference TRBV7-2 and TRBJ2-2): GAGVSQSPSNKVTEKGKDVELRCDPISGHTALYWYRQSLGQGLEFLIYFQGNSAPDKSGLPSDRFSAERTGGSVSTLTIQRTQQEDSAVYLCASSLAVRGSGELFFGEGSRLTVL.

This clonotype has at least ten counts. V gene TRBV23-1 combines with J gene TRBJ2-7, with 10 positions matching TRBD2. TRBV23-1 is placed among ORFs of uncertain function. Trimming cost V 4 bases and J 3 bases; bases outside gene matches: 9. This CDR3 has 16 amino acids. The CDR3: CASSRGRAGGLYEQYF. For the CDR3, the DNA is TGCGCCAGCAGTCGGGGGAGAGCGGGGGGGCTCTACGAGCAGTACTTC.

The rearrangement joins TRBV28 to TRBJ1-5; unclear D gene. CDR1 is MDHEN, CDR2 SYDVKM, per germline. Trimming pared 6 bases from V and 0 bases from J, leaving 15 bases between. CDR3 size: 16 residues. CDR3 in amino acids: CASSPQTGLSNQPQHF. Written as DNA, the CDR3 is TGTGCCAGCAGCCCCCAAACGGGTCTTAGCAATCAGCCCCAGCATTTT.

This clonotype was picked up many times. The chain employs TRBV7-8 and TRBJ1-2; 10 nucleotides align to TRBD1. Germline assignment: CDR1 SGHVS and CDR2 FQNEAQ. This CDR3 has 17 amino acids. V trimming: 4 bases; J trimming: 8 bases; junction bases outside the gene matches: 16. The DNA of the CDR3 is TGTGCCAGCAGCTCCGCCGGACAGGGGGGATTTTTAGGAGGCTACACCTTC. It encodes CASSSAGQGGFLGGYTF. Full variable domain (outside the CDR3, taken from reference TRBV7-8 and TRBJ1-2): GAGVSQSPRYKVAKRGQDVALRCDPISGHVSLFWYQQALGQGPEFLTYFQNEAQLDKSGLPSDRFFAERPEGSVSTLKIQRTQQEDSAVYLCASSSAGQGGFLGGYTFGSGTRLTVV.

In this sample, this clonotype turned up many times. The rearrangement joins TRBV7-2 to TRBJ1-1; D remains ambiguous. The CDR3 covers 12 residues. The V end lost 7 bases, the J end lost 5 bases, and 11 bases lay between the germline ends. Germline V gene lookup returns CDR1 SGHTA and CDR2 FQGNSA. CDR3 region: CASILETTEAFF. The DNA for the CDR3 is TGTGCCAGCATCCTAGAGACGACTGAAGCTTTCTTT.

In this sample, this clonotype turned up many times. This rearrangement joins TRBV5-1 to TRBJ1-5, with D perhaps matching TRBD1 (5 bases). Trimming took 2 bases from V and 4 from J, leaving 10 bases between them. Germline V gene sequence: CDR1 SGHRS, CDR2 YFSETQ. The CDR3 extends over 14 amino acids. The CDR3 DNA is TGCGCCAGCAGCTTAGGGACGGTGAATCAGCCCCAGCATTTT. Translation: CASSLGTVNQPQHF.

This clonotype was seen many times. The chain employs TRBV5-1 and TRBJ1-1, with a possible D match to TRBD1 (6 bases). Trimming removed 4 bases from V and 5 bases from J, with 24 bases in between. The CDR3 extends over 17 amino acids. CDR1 SGHRS and CDR2 YFSETQ come from the germline V gene. This chain's CDR3 is CASSRTIDRSGWTEAFF. CDR3 DNA: TGCGCCAGCAGCCGGACTATTGACAGGTCGGGGTGGACTGAAGCTTTCTTT.

This clonotype was recorded at least ten times. The chain uses TRBV15 and TRBJ2-1; D is possibly TRBD2 (5 bases). CDR1 is LNHNV, CDR2 YYDKDF, per germline (reference sequence). This CDR3 is built from 12 residues. Trimming stripped 8 bases from V and 6 bases from J, with 11 bases between. CDR3 nucleotide sequence: TGTGCCACCTCCGTACGGGGCAATGAGCAGTTCTTC. Protein sequence: CATSVRGNEQFF.

This clonotype came up many times. This could be a read error, since a much larger clone is one nucleotide away. This rearrangement joins TRBV7-9 to TRBJ1-5, with D possibly matching TRBD1 (6 bases). Trimming shortened V by 2 bases and J by 3 bases, and 8 bases separated the two germline ends. Germline lookup yields CDR1 SEHNR and CDR2 FQNEAQ (reference sequence). The CDR3 spans 14 residues. The CDR3 is CASSLQGINQPQHF. The CDR3 nucleotides are TGTGCCAGCAGCTTACAGGGGATCAATCAGCCCCAGCATTTT.

This clonotype was counted ten times or more. This chain connects TRBV28 to TRBJ1-5; possible D gene TRBD1, 6 bases. CDR1 is MDHEN, CDR2 SYDVKM, per germline. V lost 6 bases, J lost 7 bases, and 16 bases lay in between. CDR3 length equals 14 residues. CDR3 residues: CASRYWGQYQPQHF. CDR3 DNA sequence: TGTGCCAGCAGGTACTGGGGGCAGTACCAGCCCCAGCATTTT. Supplemented by reference TRBV28 and TRBJ1-5, the full variable domain reads DVKVTQSSRYLVKRTGEKVFLECVQDMDHENMFWYRQDPGLGLRLIYFSYDVKMKEKGDIPEGYSVSREKKERFSLILESASTNQTSMYLCASRYWGQYQPQHFGDGTRLSIL.

This clonotype was counted ten times or more. This chain joins TRBV28 and TRBJ2-7, with 8 bases that match TRBD1. The CDR3 has 13 amino acids. Germline loops: CDR1 MDHEN, CDR2 SYDVKM. After removal of 7 bases from V and 4 bases from J, the junction contained 6 bases not matched to a gene. CDR3 sequence (DNA): TGTGCCAGCAAACGGACAGGGTTATACGAGCAGTACTTC. Translation gives CASKRTGLYEQYF.

This clonotype was found many times. The chain has TRBV20-1 and TRBJ1-1; TRBD1 aligns across 8 bases. In germline, CDR1 is DFQATT, CDR2 SNEGSKA (reference sequence). V was clipped by 1 base and J by 3 bases; unmatched bases: 4. CDR3 length: 14 residues. The CDR3 bases are TGCAGTGCTAGAGCCGCAGGGGGCTACACTGAAGCTTTCTTT. It is translated as CSARAAGGYTEAFF.

At least ten counts were recorded for this clonotype. This chain uses TRBV20-1 with TRBJ1-1; TRBD1 matches at 9 bases. Per the germline V gene, CDR1 is DFQATT and CDR2 is SNEGSKA (reference sequence). Losses at the gene ends were 6 bases for V and 4 bases for J; bases not matched to a gene: 0. The CDR3 contains 11 residues. This chain's CDR3 is CSAQGATEAFF. DNA for the CDR3: TGCAGTGCACAGGGGGCCACTGAAGCTTTCTTT.

The table lists this clonotype with many counts. The CDR3 DNA sequence: TGTGCCAGCAGCGTACGGTCAGGGAGGGTGGCCTACAATGAGCAGTTCTTC. It specifies CASSVRSGRVAYNEQFF. The chain has TRBV9 and TRBJ2-1; the match to TRBD2 covers 7 bases. This CDR3 has 17 amino acids. Germline-derived CDR1 and CDR2 are SGDLS and YYNGEE. The trim removed 1 base at V and 2 bases at J, leaving 9 bases unmatched.

This clonotype was seen ten or more times. This chain joins TRBV7-2 and TRBJ2-1, with a possible D match to TRBD2 (5 bases). The length of the CDR3 is 14 residues. The germline V and J ends were trimmed by 1 base and 3 bases, with 7 bases remaining between them. Germline V gene data show CDR1 as SGHTA and CDR2 as FQGNSA. In DNA, the CDR3 is TGTGCCAGCAGCTTAGAAGGAGGCTACAATGAGCAGTTCTTC. It codes for CASSLEGGYNEQFF.

At least ten counts were recorded for this clonotype. This sequence joins TRBV19 and TRBJ1-6, with D possibly being TRBD1 (5 bases). In germline, CDR1 is LNHDA, CDR2 SQIVND (reference sequence). The length of the CDR3 is 15 residues. The ends were cut back, 8 bases at V and 8 bases at J, with 19 bases in the middle. The chain's CDR3 is CASRIRGGGHSPLHF. The CDR3 DNA reads TGTGCCAGTCGCATCCGAGGCGGGGGACATTCACCCCTCCACTTT. Using reference TRBV19 and TRBJ1-6 for the parts outside the CDR3, the full variable domain is DGGITQSPKYLFRKEGQNVTLSCEQNLNHDAMYWYRQDPGQGLRLIYYSQIVNDFQKGDIAEGYSVSREKKESFPLTVTSAQKNPTAFYLCASRIRGGGHSPLHFGNGTRLTVT.

This clonotype showed up many times. The chain combines TRBV7-2 with TRBJ2-1, with TRBD1 as a possible D gene (5 bases). The germline V gene encodes CDR1 SGHTA and CDR2 FQGNSA. Trimming shortened V by 5 bases and J by 8 bases, and 10 bases separated the two germline ends. The CDR3 is made up of 12 amino acids. The CDR3 DNA reads as TGTGCCAGCAGCCAGGGTGGATATGAGCAGTTCTTC. This sequence encodes CASSQGGYEQFF.

This clonotype came up many times. The V gene is TRBV29-1, the J gene TRBJ2-5, with a weak D call TRBD1 (5 bases). This CDR3 region has 12 residues. Germline CDR1 SQVTM, CDR2 ANQGSEA. V was clipped by 8 bases and J by 1 base, with 11 bases between them. CDR3 coding DNA: TGCAGCCAAAGAGACAGCCAAGAGACCCAGTACTTC. Amino acid sequence: CSQRDSQETQYF.

This clonotype was seen ten or more times. The genes are TRBV6-2 or TRBV6-3 and TRBJ2-2, with a possible D match to TRBD1 (6 bases). The CDR3 is made up of 14 amino acids. V lost 5 bases and J lost 1, with 8 bases in between. The germline V gene has CDR1 MNHEY and CDR2 SVGEGT. Here the CDR3 DNA reads TGTGCCAGCAGTACGACAGGGAACACCGGGGAGCTGTTTTTT. Residues: CASSTTGNTGELFF.

At least ten counts were recorded for this clonotype. This rearrangement joins TRBV28 to TRBJ2-1; D is unresolved. Trimming cost V 7 bases and J 9 bases, with 19 bases left between them. The CDR3 consists of 14 residues. Germline CDR1 is MDHEN and CDR2 is SYDVKM. The CDR3 sequence: CASINLPGGSEQFF. The CDR3 DNA reads as TGTGCCAGCATCAACTTACCGGGCGGCAGTGAGCAGTTCTTC.

This clonotype was counted many times. The chain couples TRBV2 to TRBJ1-2; no clear D. Trimming took off 4 bases at V and 8 bases at J, with 17 bases between the two ends. The CDR3 runs 14 residues. The germline V gene has CDR1 SNHLY and CDR2 FYNNEI. CDR3 coding DNA: TGTGCCAGCAGTGTTACGGGGAACATCGGCGGCTACACCTTC. It encodes CASSVTGNIGGYTF.

This clonotype was seen ten or more times. This CDR3 is CASVKNYGYTF. In DNA form, the CDR3 reads TGTGCCAGCGTAAAGAACTATGGCTACACCTTC. The chain is built from TRBV28 and TRBJ1-2, with D unresolved. Trimming pared 8 bases from V and 2 bases from J, leaving 6 bases between. This CDR3 comprises 11 residues. CDR1 MDHEN and CDR2 SYDVKM come from the germline V gene.

This clonotype came up many times. V and J are TRBV12-3 or TRBV12-4 and TRBJ1-5, with D tentatively TRBD1 (5 bases). This CDR3 is built from 15 residues. Trimming stripped 6 bases from V and 0 bases from J, with 12 bases between. The CDR3 here is CASSRAGFSNQPQHF. The CDR3 coding sequence is TGTGCCAGCAGCCGGGCAGGGTTTAGCAATCAGCCCCAGCATTTT.

As for this clonotype: A much larger clone differs by one base, so this may be a read error. V is TRBV7-2 and J is TRBJ1-2, with TRBD1 matching over 8 bases. V dropped 4 bases and J dropped 4; count of bases not matched to a gene: 11. This CDR3 is 16 amino acids long. The germline V gene encodes CDR1 SGHTA and CDR2 FQGNSA. This CDR3 reads CASSSCLPGTGYGYTF. As DNA, the CDR3 is TGTGCCAGCAGCTCCTGCTTACCCGGGACAGGCTATGGCTACACCTTC.